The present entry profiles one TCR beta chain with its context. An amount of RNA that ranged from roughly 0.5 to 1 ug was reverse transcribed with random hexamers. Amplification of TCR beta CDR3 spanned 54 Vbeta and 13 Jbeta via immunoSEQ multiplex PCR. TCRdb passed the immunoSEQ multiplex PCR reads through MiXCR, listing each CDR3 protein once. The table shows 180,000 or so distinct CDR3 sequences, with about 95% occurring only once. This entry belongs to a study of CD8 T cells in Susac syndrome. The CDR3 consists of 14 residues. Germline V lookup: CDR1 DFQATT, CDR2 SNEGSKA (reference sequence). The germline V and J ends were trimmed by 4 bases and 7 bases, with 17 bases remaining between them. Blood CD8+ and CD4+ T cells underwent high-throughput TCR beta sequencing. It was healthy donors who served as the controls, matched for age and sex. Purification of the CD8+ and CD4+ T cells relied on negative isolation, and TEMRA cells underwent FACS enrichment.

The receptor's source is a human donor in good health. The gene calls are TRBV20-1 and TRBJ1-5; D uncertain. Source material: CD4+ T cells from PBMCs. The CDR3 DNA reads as TGCAGTGCTATGGTCGGCCATCCGGGCCAGCCCCAGCATTTT. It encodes CSAMVGHPGQPQHF.